Listed here are 4 T cell receptor beta chains from one sample, sequenced in a study of cytomegalovirus exposure and HLA in healthy donors. Data came from immunoSEQ multiplex PCR; TCRdb stores just in-frame clones and leaves some out. Here the sample spans some 100,000 clones, 86% being singletons. Specimen: PBMCs. The receptors here all came from a man aged 18 to 30 in good health and CMV-seronegative.

J is TRBJ1-1 and V is TRBV10-3, with D maybe TRBD1 (5 bases). CDR1 and CDR2 (germline): ENHRY, SYGVKD. Trimming pared 0 bases from V and 6 bases from J, leaving 17 bases between. This CDR3 contains 16 residues. The CDR3 bases are TGTGCCATCAGTGAGTCACAGGCTCCAGCCGTACCTGAAGCTTTCTTT. This translates into CAISESQAPAVPEAFF.

The J gene is TRBJ1-5, the V gene TRBV6-1; TRBD1 agrees at 11 bases. V trimming: 0 bases; J trimming: 6 bases; junction bases outside the gene matches: 10. The CDR3 runs to 18 residues. Germline-derived CDR1 and CDR2 are MNHNS and SASEGT. The CDR3 here is CASSEAPADRGRAQPQHF. As DNA, the CDR3 is TGTGCCAGCAGTGAAGCACCAGCGGACAGGGGGCGGGCTCAGCCCCAGCATTTT.

The rearrangement uses TRBV4-2 and TRBJ2-7; 11 bases line up with TRBD1. The germline V gene encodes CDR1 LGHNA and CDR2 YNFKEQ. The CDR3 loop spans 16 amino acids. V lost 1 base to trimming and J lost 4 bases; unmatched junction nucleotides: 6. CDR3 residues: CASSQGGQGAFYEQYF. CDR3 DNA sequence: TGTGCCAGCAGCCAAGGAGGACAGGGGGCCTTTTACGAGCAGTACTTC.

CDR3 in DNA: TGTGCCAGCAGCGTAGCCCCGAGACAGCCCCAGCATTTT. Encoded protein: CASSVAPRQPQHF. The chain links TRBV9 to TRBJ1-5; D remains ambiguous. Germline V gives CDR1 SGDLS, CDR2 YYNGEE. The CDR3 spans 13 residues. The V and J ends lost 0 bases and 7 bases respectively, with 8 bases between them.